This TCR beta chain was obtained from a study of blood T cells in healthy people across ages. General study points: Age brought a roughly linear fall in TCR beta diversity measured per million T cells.

This clonotype was seen only a few times. Its antigen is undetermined. The germline gives CDR1 MNHEY, CDR2 SMNVEV (reference sequence). This CDR3 contains 13 residues. Trimming left V 1 base short and J 6 bases short, with 6 bases between. There were healthy Caucasian individuals from Russia, aged roughly 6 to 95, serving as donors. The authors ran a second PCR of about 7 to 11 cycles using a sample-barcoded 5' primer and a J-beta primer mix. Every cDNA molecule carried a tag from a template-switch adaptor bearing 12 random nucleotides. TCRdb processed the 5' RACE reads anew with MiXCR; each CDR3 protein has one entry. The table lists approximately 2,000,000 distinct CDR3 sequences, 39% of them singletons.

Sequencing was done on a sample of blood. V is TRBV27 and J is TRBJ2-2; D is unresolved. The TCR comes from a human donor in good health. The CDR3 coding sequence is TGTGCCAGCAGTTTATGGGGTTCCGGGGAGCTGTTTTTT. As protein: CASSLWGSGELFF.